This entry lists 25 T cell receptor beta chains sequenced from one sample in a study of blood T cell repertoires in COVID-19. TCRdb keeps only in-frame clones here, not all; method: immunoSEQ multiplex PCR. The profile shows some 160,000 clones, 70% to 90% of them singletons. Sequences were obtained from peripheral blood. The receptors were sampled from a woman of 80 years or more with COVID-19, enrolled during active disease.

J is TRBJ1-6 and V is TRBV11-2; 7 bases agree with TRBD1. The ends lost 3 bases at V and 0 bases at J; junction bases unmatched: 8. Per the germline V gene, CDR1 is SGHAT and CDR2 is FQNNGV. The CDR3 length is 18 residues. The CDR3 DNA reads TGTGCCAGCAGCTTCAGGACAGGCTTAAGCTCCTATAATTCACCCCTCCACTTT. Amino acids: CASSFRTGLSSYNSPLHF. The variable domain in full, with the rest retrieved from reference TRBV11-2 and TRBJ1-6, is EAGVAQSPRYKIIEKRQSVAFWCNPISGHATLYWYQQILGQGPKLLIQFQNNGVVDDSQLPKDRFSAERLKGVDSTLKIQPAKLEDSAVYLCASSFRTGLSSYNSPLHFGNGTRLTVT.

In its sample, this clone was seen a few times. The chain uses TRBV27 and TRBJ2-1; 11 nucleotides align to TRBD2. Per germline, CDR1 MNHEY and CDR2 SMNVEV (reference sequence). This CDR3 has 13 amino acids. V gave up 10 bases and J gave up 9 bases; unmatched junction bases: 8. The CDR3 is CATRLAGSGEQFF. The CDR3 region has the DNA TGTGCCACCCGACTAGCGGGATCGGGTGAGCAGTTCTTC.

This clone was seen only once. The chain links TRBV6-1 to TRBJ2-2; weak D call: TRBD2 (7 bases). Trimming took off 2 bases at V and 0 bases at J, with 13 bases between the two ends. The CDR3 runs 17 residues. CDR1 is MNHNS and CDR2 is SASEGT in the germline V gene. CDR3 coding DNA: TGTGCCAGCAGTGAATTGGGGGGGCAGGCGAACACCGGGGAGCTGTTTTTT. Translating it yields CASSELGGQANTGELFF.

The chain uses TRBV7-8 and TRBJ2-1; 14 nucleotides match TRBD2. The germline V gene encodes CDR1 SGHVS and CDR2 FQNEAQ. This CDR3 has 17 amino acids. The V segment lost 5 bases and the J segment 0 bases; nucleotides outside the gene matches: 3. The CDR3 reads CASSGTSGSISYNEQFF. In DNA, the CDR3 is TGTGCCAGCAGCGGGACTAGCGGGAGCATCTCCTACAATGAGCAGTTCTTC.

V is TRBV10-3 and J is TRBJ2-2, with 8 bases fitting TRBD2. V lost 3 bases, J lost 2 bases, and 5 bases stayed unmatched. Germline V CDR1 and CDR2: ENHRY, SYGVKD. The CDR3 totals 16 residues. CDR3 DNA sequence: TGTGCCATCAGTGATCCCGGGACTAGTAACACCGGGGAGCTGTTTTTT. Translated: CAISDPGTSNTGELFF.

The chain's CDR3 is CASSPDTGELFF. CDR3 coding DNA: TGTGCCAGCAGTCCCGACACCGGGGAGCTGTTTTTT. V usage is TRBV12-3 or TRBV12-4 and J usage is TRBJ2-2; D is undetermined. V was cut by 5 bases and J by 3 bases, with 4 bases left in between. The CDR3 is 12 residues long.

DNA for the CDR3: TGTGCCAGCAGTTTAAGTCTATCAGGTGATCAGCCCCAGCATTTT. This encodes CASSLSLSGDQPQHF. The V gene is TRBV28, the J gene TRBJ1-5; D gene ambiguous. The CDR3 has 15 residues. Trimming stripped 2 bases from V and 5 bases from J, with 13 bases between. Per germline, CDR1 MDHEN and CDR2 SYDVKM.

The chain employs TRBV7-9 and TRBJ1-1, with TRBD1 identical over 8 bases. The germline V gene has CDR1 SEHNR and CDR2 FQNEAQ (reference sequence). The V gene end was trimmed by 6 bases and the J gene end by 6 bases; junction bases not matched to a gene: 9. CDR3 length equals 14 residues. The CDR3, as DNA: TGTGCCAGCAGGGAGTCGACAGGGGCGGCTGAAGCTTTCTTT. Its protein is CASRESTGAAEAFF.

Concerning this clone itself: Other DNA sequences in the sample encode the same CDR3. The V and J genes are TRBV3-1 (or the pseudogene TRBV3-2) and TRBJ2-7; the D gene is possibly TRBD1 (6 bases). The CDR3 length is 13 residues. The germline V gene has CDR1 LGHDT and CDR2 YNNKEL (reference sequence). V was trimmed by 2 bases and J by 1 base, leaving 6 bases between them. CDR3 region: CASSQQGSYEQYF. The DNA for the CDR3 is TGTGCCAGCAGCCAACAGGGGTCCTACGAGCAGTACTTC.

The chain is built from TRBV18 and TRBJ1-2; 8 bases are shared with TRBD1. Germline values: CDR1 KGHSH, CDR2 LQKENI. This CDR3 comprises 15 residues. J lost 4 bases, V lost 0 bases, and 4 bases had no gene match. CDR3 region: CASSPPQGGSYGYTF. CDR3 in DNA: TGTGCCAGCTCACCACCACAGGGGGGCTCCTATGGCTACACCTTC.

The V gene is TRBV7-8, the J gene TRBJ2-1, with a weak D call TRBD1 (6 bases). Per germline, CDR1 SGHVS and CDR2 FQNEAQ. Trimming removed 1 base from V and 4 bases from J, with 11 bases in between. CDR3 length equals 15 residues. The CDR3 DNA reads TGTGCCAGCAGCTTAGACAGGGTACAATACAATGAGCAGTTCTTC. This codes for CASSLDRVQYNEQFF.

The V gene is TRBV6-5, the J gene TRBJ1-5; a possible D gene is TRBD1 (5 bases). Germline V CDR1 and CDR2: MNHEY, SVGAGI. The CDR3 contains 13 residues. CDR3 sequence reads: CGVGRDSNQPQHF. DNA for the CDR3: TGTGGGGTAGGCAGGGATAGCAATCAGCCCCAGCATTTT.

With regard to this clone: In the same sample, other DNA sequences code for this CDR3. V is TRBV29-1 and J is TRBJ1-1; 9 nucleotides agree with TRBD1. Trimming removed 6 bases from V and 3 bases from J; junction bases left unmatched: 5. CDR1 and CDR2 from the germline V gene are SQVTM and ANQGSEA. The CDR3 loop spans 13 amino acids. The CDR3 region has the DNA TGCAGCGTGGGGGGACAGGGCCACACTGAAGCTTTCTTT. This sequence encodes CSVGGQGHTEAFF.

For this clone: The germline gene is not matched at one end of the junction; a read error may be the cause. The rearrangement links TRBV28 to TRBJ2-1, with a tentative D call TRBD2 (6 bases). Germline assignment: CDR1 MDHEN and CDR2 SYDVKM. This CDR3 spans 16 amino acids. The CDR3 sequence: CASSLEGGNSFNEQFF. The CDR3, as DNA: TGTGCCAGCAGTTTAGAGGGCGGGAACTCCTTCAATGAGCAGTTCTTC.

This clone was observed a single time. The J gene is TRBJ1-5, the V gene TRBV20-1; D perhaps matches TRBD1 (5 bases). V was clipped by 3 bases and J by 1 base, with 10 bases between them. The CDR3 length is 14 residues. In germline, CDR1 is DFQATT, CDR2 SNEGSKA (reference sequence). The CDR3 nucleotides are TGCAGTGCTAGTCGCGGACAAAGCAATCAGCCCCAGCATTTT. This codes for CSASRGQSNQPQHF.

Only one count was recorded for this clone. The chain uses TRBV30 and TRBJ2-3, with TRBD2 matching 12 bases. J gave up 0 bases and V 5 bases, and 6 bases lay outside the gene matches. Per the germline V gene, CDR1 is GTSNPN and CDR2 is SVGIG (reference sequence). This CDR3 has 16 amino acids. CDR3 DNA sequence: TGTGCCTGGTTCACCGGGACTAGCGGGAGCACAGATACGCAGTATTTT. It translates to CAWFTGTSGSTDTQYF.

This sequence joins TRBV19 and TRBJ1-5; D unresolved. Germline loops: CDR1 LNHDA, CDR2 SQIVND (reference sequence). V lost 7 bases, J lost 2 bases, and 15 bases lay in between. The CDR3 is made up of 15 amino acids. The CDR3 nucleotides read TGTGCCAGTACTCTAGCCGGGTCCGGCAATCAGCCCCAGCATTTT. As protein: CASTLAGSGNQPQHF.

V gene TRBV7-9 combines with J gene TRBJ1-1; D unresolved. V gave up 5 bases and J gave up 4 bases, with 11 bases separating them. The CDR3 runs 13 residues. Germline CDR1 SEHNR, CDR2 FQNEAQ (reference sequence). CDR3 in amino acids: CASSQTYLTEAFF. In DNA, the CDR3 is TGTGCCAGCAGCCAGACTTACCTCACTGAAGCTTTCTTT.

The gene calls are TRBV6-2 or TRBV6-3 and TRBJ1-5; D gene unclear. The germline V gene encodes CDR1 MNHEY and CDR2 SVGEGT. Trimming took 4 bases from V and 1 from J, leaving 11 bases between them. The CDR3 spans 15 residues. DNA of the CDR3: TGTGCCAGCAGTTTCGGAGGCGCGAGCAATCAGCCCCAGCATTTT. Encoded protein: CASSFGGASNQPQHF.

The chain links TRBV3-1 (or the pseudogene TRBV3-2) to TRBJ2-1; D might be TRBD2 (6 bases). V dropped 1 base and J dropped 4 bases, with 17 bases sitting between them. Per germline, CDR1 LGHDT and CDR2 YNNKEL (reference sequence). The CDR3 is made up of 17 amino acids. The CDR3 nucleotides are TGTGCCAGCAGCCAAGCTGGGGCAGGGAGGCGATACAATGAGCAGTTCTTC. Translating gives CASSQAGAGRRYNEQFF.

V is TRBV18 and J is TRBJ2-2, with D unclear. Germline assignment: CDR1 KGHSH and CDR2 LQKENI. The V end was cut by 4 bases, the J end by 0 bases, with 12 bases between. The CDR3 length is 16 residues. The CDR3 DNA reads TGTGCCAGCTCACTAAATGGCGGATCGAACACCGGGGAGCTGTTTTTT. It translates to CASSLNGGSNTGELFF. The whole variable domain, remainder taken from reference TRBV18 and TRBJ2-2, is NAGVMQNPRHLVRRRGQEARLRCSPMKGHSHVYWYRQLPEEGLKFMVYLQKENIIDESGMPKERFSAEFPKEGPSILRIQQVVRGDSAAYFCASSLNGGSNTGELFFGEGSRLTVL.

The chain is built from TRBV5-4 and TRBJ1-1; 7 nucleotides agree with TRBD1. V lost 3 bases and J lost 0; bases outside the gene matches: 8. The CDR3 consists of 16 residues. Germline V CDR1 and CDR2: SGHNT, YYREEE (reference sequence). In nucleotides, the CDR3 is TGTGCCAGCAGCTCCGGACAGGCAAGGATGAACACTGAAGCTTTCTTT. Protein sequence: CASSSGQARMNTEAFF.

The CDR3 spells CASSLSLSGSQNEQFF. CDR3 in DNA: TGTGCCAGCAGTTTATCCCTTAGCGGGAGTCAGAATGAGCAGTTCTTC. The rearrangement joins TRBV28 to TRBJ2-1, with 9 positions matching TRBD2. Trimming at V came to 1 base and at J to 7 bases, leaving 8 bases not matched to a gene. The CDR3 totals 16 residues. Per germline, CDR1 MDHEN and CDR2 SYDVKM.

The chain uses TRBV19 and TRBJ2-7; D perhaps matches TRBD1 (5 bases). CDR3 length: 11 residues. Germline V gene data show CDR1 as LNHDA and CDR2 as SQIVND (reference sequence). Trimming shortened V by 8 bases and J by 3 bases, and 8 bases separated the two germline ends. The CDR3 region is CASQGDYEQYF. As DNA, the CDR3 is TGTGCCAGTCAAGGGGACTACGAGCAGTACTTC.

V is TRBV7-9 and J is TRBJ1-1; no definite D call. The germline V gene encodes CDR1 SEHNR and CDR2 FQNEAQ (reference sequence). The ends were cut back, 2 bases at V and 4 bases at J, with 11 bases in the middle. The CDR3 runs 14 residues. CDR3 DNA: TGTGCCAGCAGCTTACAGGTCGTAAGCACTGAAGCTTTCTTT. It is translated as CASSLQVVSTEAFF.